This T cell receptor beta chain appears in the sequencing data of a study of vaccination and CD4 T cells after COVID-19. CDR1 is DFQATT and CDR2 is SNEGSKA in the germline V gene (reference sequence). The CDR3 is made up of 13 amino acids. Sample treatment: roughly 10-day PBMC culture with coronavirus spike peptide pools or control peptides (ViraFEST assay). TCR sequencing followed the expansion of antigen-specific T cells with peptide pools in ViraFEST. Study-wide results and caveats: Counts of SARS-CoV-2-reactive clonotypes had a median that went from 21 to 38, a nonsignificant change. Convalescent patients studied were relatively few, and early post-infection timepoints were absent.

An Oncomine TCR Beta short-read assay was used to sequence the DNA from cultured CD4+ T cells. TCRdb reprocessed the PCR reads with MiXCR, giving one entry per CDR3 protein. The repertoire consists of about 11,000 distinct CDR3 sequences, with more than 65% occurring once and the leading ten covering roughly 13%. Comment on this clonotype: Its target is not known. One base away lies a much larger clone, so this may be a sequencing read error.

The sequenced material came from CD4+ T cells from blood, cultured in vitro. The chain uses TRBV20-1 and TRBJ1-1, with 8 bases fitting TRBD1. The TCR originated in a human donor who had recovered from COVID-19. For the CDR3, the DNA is TGCAGTGCTAAACAGGGGGTGAACACTGAAGTTTTCTTT. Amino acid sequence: CSAKQGVNTEVFF.